This T cell receptor (beta chain) was profiled in a study of post-analysis software for immune sequencing data. Study in general: As for disease course, relapsing-remitting, secondary progressive and progressive-relapsing multiple sclerosis were all included. General study findings and limits: F measure clustering grouped samples strongly by preparation batch. Normalized Chao1 diversity was significantly lower in multiple sclerosis patients than in controls.

In its sample, this clonotype was seen once. Its antigen is as yet unknown. Libraries were made from TCR beta cDNA, and they carried unique molecular identifiers. There were roughly 0.95 to 11 million T cells, and about 500,000 cDNA molecules came from them. Each CDR3 protein gets one entry after TCRdb re-called the PCR reads with MiXCR. The sample records about 680,000 distinct CDR3 sequences, 55% to 60% being singletons. This clonotype was obtained from a girl aged 2 to 10 with multiple sclerosis. The specimen sequenced was blood.

For the CDR3, the DNA is TGTGCCAGCAGGCCTGGGACGACGAACTATGGCTACACCTTC. Translated, it gives CASRPGTTNYGYTF. The chain couples TRBV12-3 or TRBV12-4 to TRBJ1-2; D may be TRBD1 (5 bases). Trimming took 6 bases from V and 2 from J, leaving 13 bases between them. The CDR3 is 14 amino acids.